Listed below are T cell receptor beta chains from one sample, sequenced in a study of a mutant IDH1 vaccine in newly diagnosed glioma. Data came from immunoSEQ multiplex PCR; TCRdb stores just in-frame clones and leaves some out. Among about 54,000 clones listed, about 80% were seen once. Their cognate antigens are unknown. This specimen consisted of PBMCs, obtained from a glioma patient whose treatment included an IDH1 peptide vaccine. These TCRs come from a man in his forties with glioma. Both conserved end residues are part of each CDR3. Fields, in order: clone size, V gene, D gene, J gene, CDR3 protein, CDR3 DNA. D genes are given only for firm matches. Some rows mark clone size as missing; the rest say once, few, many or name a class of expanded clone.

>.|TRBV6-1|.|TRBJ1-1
CASRVLGDNTEAFF
TGTGCCAGCAGGGTCCTAGGGGATAACACTGAAGCTTTCTTT
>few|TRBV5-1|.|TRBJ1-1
CASSLAGKAFF
TGCGCCAGCAGCTTGGCCGGGAAGGCTTTCTTT
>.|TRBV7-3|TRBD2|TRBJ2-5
CASSPRGEETQYF
TGTGCCAGCAGCCCGCGGGGGGAAGAGACCCAGTACTTC
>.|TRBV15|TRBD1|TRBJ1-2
CATHGTEYGYTF
TGTGCCACCCACGGGACAGAGTATGGCTACACCTTC
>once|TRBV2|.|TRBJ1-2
CALGGAGASGGQGYTF
TGTGCCTTGGGGGGGGCAGGGGCCAGCGGAGGGCAGGGCTACACCTTC
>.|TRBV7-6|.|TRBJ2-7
CASSPRIYEQYF
TGTGCCAGCAGCCCGCGGATTTACGAGCAGTACTTC
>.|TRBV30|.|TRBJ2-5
CAWSPQETQYF
TGTGCCTGGAGCCCCCAAGAGACCCAGTACTTC
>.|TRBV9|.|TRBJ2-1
CASSVGGASYNEQFF
TGTGCCAGCAGCGTAGGGGGGGCATCCTACAATGAGCAGTTCTTC
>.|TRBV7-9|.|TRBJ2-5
CASSLVWETQYF
TGTGCCAGCAGCTTAGTTTGGGAGACCCAGTACTTC
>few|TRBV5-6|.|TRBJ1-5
CASSPGSNQPQHF
TGTGCCAGCAGCCCAGGGAGCAATCAGCCCCAGCATTTT
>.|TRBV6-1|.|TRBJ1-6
CASSEVAAAASPLHF
TGTGCCAGCAGTGAAGTGGCGGCCGCGGCTTCACCCCTCCACTTT
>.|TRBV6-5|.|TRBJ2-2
CASRSLTSDAGELFF
TGTGCCAGCAGAAGTCTAACAAGTGATGCCGGGGAGCTGTTTTTT
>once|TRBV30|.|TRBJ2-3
CAWSQMGTDTQYF
TGTGCCTGGAGTCAAATGGGCACAGATACGCAGTATTTT